The 24 T cell receptor beta chains presented below share a single source sample, sequenced in a study of blood T cell repertoires in COVID-19. Repertoires were generated with immunoSEQ multiplex PCR, while TCRdb's copy carries only in-frame clones and drops some. This sample has fewer than 200,000 clones; roughly 70% occur once, and the top ten carry around 3%. Specimen: peripheral blood. Receptors originate from a woman aged 80 or over with acute or convalescent COVID-19.

This clone appeared once. The chain employs TRBV19 and TRBJ2-1; 10 bases line up with TRBD1. CDR1 and CDR2 (germline): LNHDA, SQIVND (reference sequence). The CDR3 has 17 amino acids. Trimming at V came to 2 bases and at J to 5 bases, leaving 9 bases not matched to a gene. In DNA, the CDR3 is TGTGCCAGTAGTATACTATCCGGGACAGGGGACAACAATGAGCAGTTCTTC. This translates into CASSILSGTGDNNEQFF.

The rearrangement links TRBV5-1 to TRBJ2-1, with a tentative D call TRBD1 (5 bases). With 0 bases removed from V and 14 bases from J, the gap between germline ends came to 9 bases. The CDR3 has 11 residues. Germline V gene data show CDR1 as SGHRS and CDR2 as YFSETQ. The CDR3 protein is CASSLEGPEFF. The CDR3 DNA sequence: TGCGCCAGCAGCTTGGAGGGGCCCGAGTTCTTC.

V and J are TRBV28 and TRBJ2-1; 10 bases align to TRBD2. The CDR3 covers 16 residues. J was trimmed by 4 bases and V by 5 bases; bases with no gene match: 8. The germline V gene has CDR1 MDHEN and CDR2 SYDVKM. The DNA for the CDR3 is TGTGCCAGCAGTCCTTCCCTAGCGGGAGCTTACAATGAGCAGTTCTTC. Protein: CASSPSLAGAYNEQFF. The variable domain in full, with the rest retrieved from reference TRBV28 and TRBJ2-1, is DVKVTQSSRYLVKRTGEKVFLECVQDMDHENMFWYRQDPGLGLRLIYFSYDVKMKEKGDIPEGYSVSREKKERFSLILESASTNQTSMYLCASSPSLAGAYNEQFFGPGTRLTVL.

The genes are TRBV24-1 and TRBJ2-3; 8 bases are shared with TRBD2. In germline, CDR1 is KGHDR, CDR2 SFDVKD. This CDR3 has 16 residues. V lost 2 bases and J lost 6; bases outside the gene matches: 9. DNA for the CDR3: TGTGCCACCAGTGATTCCGGGACTAGTTATAGGGATACGCAGTATTTT. It translates to CATSDSGTSYRDTQYF.

The chain carries TRBV11-2 and TRBJ2-7; 7 bases are shared with TRBD1. This CDR3 region has 16 residues. Per germline, CDR1 SGHAT and CDR2 FQNNGV. V was pared by 6 bases and J by 2 bases, with 13 bases of the junction left unmatched. CDR3 nucleotides: TGTGCCAGCAGTTCGCATTCCGGGACAGTAGCCTACGAGCAGTACTTC. This translates into CASSSHSGTVAYEQYF.

This clone was seen a handful of times. The rearrangement joins TRBV10-3 to TRBJ2-6, with no clear D. Per germline, CDR1 ENHRY and CDR2 SYGVKD. Trimming took off 0 bases at V and 1 base at J, with 4 bases between the two ends. CDR3 length: 15 residues. CDR3: CAISESQSGANVLTF. CDR3 nucleotide sequence: TGTGCCATCAGTGAGTCCCAGTCTGGGGCCAACGTCCTGACTTTC.

This chain connects TRBV10-1 to TRBJ2-5; 13 nucleotides line up with TRBD2. The CDR3 loop spans 15 amino acids. CDR1 is WNHNN and CDR2 is SYGVQD in the germline V gene (reference sequence). The V segment lost 2 bases and the J segment 5 bases; nucleotides outside the gene matches: 2. For the CDR3, the DNA is TGCGCCAGCAGTGAGGGACTAGCGGGAGTTGAGACCCAGTACTTC. This gives the protein CASSEGLAGVETQYF.

The chain recombines TRBV30 with TRBJ2-2; TRBD1 might be the D (6 bases). The CDR3 totals 12 residues. Germline lookup yields CDR1 GTSNPN and CDR2 SVGIG (reference sequence). V dropped 2 bases and J dropped 9 bases, with 10 bases sitting between them. CDR3 sequence (DNA): TGTGCCTGGAGTCAGGGGTCATGGGAGCTGTTTTTT. It is translated as CAWSQGSWELFF.

The gene calls are TRBV5-1 and TRBJ2-3; TRBD2 is a possible D gene (5 bases). Per the germline V gene, CDR1 is SGHRS and CDR2 is YFSETQ. The V end lost 4 bases, the J end lost 4 bases, and 13 bases lay between the germline ends. This CDR3 contains 14 residues. This chain's CDR3 is CASSREPEADTQYF. The CDR3 DNA reads as TGCGCCAGCAGCCGGGAACCCGAGGCAGATACGCAGTATTTT.

This sequence joins TRBV24-1 and TRBJ1-2; perhaps TRBD1 as D (6 bases). Deletions cut 3 bases from V and 4 bases from J, with 17 bases between. The CDR3 sequence is 16 residues long. Germline CDR1 KGHDR, CDR2 SFDVKD. The CDR3 region has the DNA TGTGCCACCAGTGATGCCCGAGCACAGGGCTTCTATGGCTACACCTTC. Translation gives CATSDARAQGFYGYTF.

In its sample, this clone was seen a few times. The chain joins TRBV4-2 to TRBJ1-2; D is unclear. CDR3 length: 14 residues. V gave up 0 bases and J gave up 6 bases, with 11 bases separating them. Germline CDR1 and CDR2: LGHNA and YNFKEQ. The chain's CDR3 is CASSQDWARDGYTF. The CDR3 nucleotides read TGTGCCAGCAGCCAAGATTGGGCCAGAGATGGCTACACCTTC.

This rearrangement joins TRBV19 to TRBJ2-1, with TRBD2 identical over 7 bases. V was clipped by 5 bases and J by 10 bases; unmatched bases: 8. The CDR3 is 13 residues long. In germline, CDR1 is LNHDA, CDR2 SQIVND (reference sequence). The CDR3 reads CASSYLAAGEQFF. CDR3 bases: TGTGCCAGTAGTTACCTAGCGGCCGGGGAGCAGTTCTTC.

In its sample, this clone was seen many times. The V gene is TRBV2, the J gene TRBJ2-3; 7 bases fit TRBD2. V shed 6 bases and J 7 bases; nucleotides not matched to a gene: 7. CDR1 and CDR2 from the germline V gene are SNHLY and FYNNEI. This CDR3 has 13 residues. This CDR3 reads CASSREGKNTQYF. The CDR3 DNA reads TGTGCCAGCAGCAGGGAGGGAAAAAATACGCAGTATTTT. Full variable domain (remainder filled in from reference TRBV2 and TRBJ2-3): EPEVTQTPSHQVTQMGQEVILRCVPISNHLYFYWYRQILGQKVEFLVSFYNNEISEKSEIFDDQFSVERPDGSNFTLKIRSTKLEDSAMYFCASSREGKNTQYFGPGTRLTVL.

The chain recombines TRBV5-6 with TRBJ1-2; a possible D gene is TRBD1 (5 bases). The CDR3 extends over 17 amino acids. V was pared by 4 bases and J by 4 bases, with 23 bases between. Germline CDR1 and CDR2: SGHDT and YYEEEE. This chain's CDR3 is CASSKRRTSSGIYGYTF. The CDR3 DNA sequence: TGTGCCAGCAGCAAAAGACGGACATCCTCGGGTATCTATGGCTACACCTTC. Combining the CDR3 with reference TRBV5-6 and TRBJ1-2 gives the whole variable domain DAGVTQSPTHLIKTRGQQVTLRCSPKSGHDTVSWYQQALGQGPQFIFQYYEEEERQRGNFPDRFSGHQFPNYSSELNVNALLLGDSALYLCASSKRRTSSGIYGYTFGSGTRLTVV.

As concerns this clone: Other DNA sequences in this sample translate to the same CDR3. The rearrangement uses TRBV28 and TRBJ2-3; TRBD1 aligns across 9 bases. CDR3 length: 14 residues. The germline V gene encodes CDR1 MDHEN and CDR2 SYDVKM. The V and J ends lost 2 bases and 4 bases, in that order; junction bases with no gene match: 1. CDR3 nucleotide sequence: TGTGCCAGCAGTTTAACAGGGGGCGCAGATACGCAGTATTTT. Translated, it gives CASSLTGGADTQYF.

The chain links TRBV5-4 to TRBJ1-4; no clear D. CDR1 is SGHNT, CDR2 YYREEE, per germline (reference sequence). The CDR3 loop spans 15 amino acids. Trimming shortened V by 4 bases and J by 0 bases, and 10 bases separated the two germline ends. This CDR3 is CASSLGGATNEKLFF. For the CDR3, the DNA is TGTGCCAGCAGCCTTGGCGGGGCAACTAATGAAAAACTGTTTTTT. The whole variable domain, remainder taken from reference TRBV5-4 and TRBJ1-4, is ETGVTQSPTHLIKTRGQQVTLRCSSQSGHNTVSWYQQALGQGPQFIFQYYREEENGRGNFPPRFSGLQFPNYSSELNVNALELDDSALYLCASSLGGATNEKLFFGSGTQLSVL.

The V gene is TRBV5-4, the J gene TRBJ1-3; 8 nucleotides match TRBD1. Germline lookup yields CDR1 SGHNT and CDR2 YYREEE (reference sequence). This CDR3 comprises 14 residues. V lost 3 bases to trimming and J lost 4 bases; unmatched junction nucleotides: 3. The CDR3 sequence: CASSSQGAGNTIYF. The CDR3 DNA sequence: TGTGCCAGCAGCTCCCAGGGGGCGGGAAACACCATATATTTT.

This clone was detected a few times. The chain employs TRBV10-3 and TRBJ2-5, with D maybe TRBD2 (5 bases). CDR1 and CDR2 (germline): ENHRY, SYGVKD. V gave up 7 bases and J gave up 4 bases, with 13 bases separating them. This CDR3 has 13 residues. This CDR3 reads CAITRASGETQYF. The CDR3 DNA follows: TGTGCCATCACGAGGGCGTCGGGAGAGACCCAGTACTTC.

The gene calls are TRBV9 and TRBJ2-7, with a weak D call TRBD2 (5 bases). The V end was cut by 5 bases, the J end by 6 bases, with 18 bases between. The germline CDR1 and CDR2 sequences are SGDLS and YYNGEE. This CDR3 is built from 14 residues. The CDR3 DNA reads as TGTGCCAGCAGTGTAACTCTTTCGGGGAGCGAGCAGTACTTC. Its translation is CASSVTLSGSEQYF.

Only a few counts were recorded for this clone. The V and J genes are TRBV6-4 and TRBJ2-7; TRBD2 agrees at 7 bases. J gave up 6 bases and V 4 bases, and 3 bases lay outside the gene matches. The CDR3 has 12 amino acids. Germline V gives CDR1 MRHNA, CDR2 SNTAGT. The CDR3 is CASSGTSSEQYF. CDR3 DNA sequence: TGTGCCAGCAGTGGGACTAGTTCCGAGCAGTACTTC.

The chain employs TRBV24-1 and TRBJ2-3, with a possible D match to TRBD1 (5 bases). Trimming shortened V by 3 bases and J by 6 bases, and 12 bases separated the two germline ends. The CDR3 runs to 14 residues. Germline V lookup: CDR1 KGHDR, CDR2 SFDVKD. The CDR3 region has the DNA TGTGCCACCAGTGATATCCCAGGGTTGGATACGCAGTATTTT. Protein: CATSDIPGLDTQYF.

The V and J genes are TRBV19 and TRBJ2-3, with D hard to call. The CDR3 runs 12 residues. V was trimmed by 8 bases and J by 0 bases, leaving 6 bases between them. Per germline, CDR1 LNHDA and CDR2 SQIVND (reference sequence). CDR3 coding DNA: TGTGCCAGTGGGCAGAGCACAGATACGCAGTATTTT. Translating gives CASGQSTDTQYF.

The rearrangement links TRBV13 to TRBJ2-5; 8 bases match TRBD2. V trimming: 5 bases; J trimming: 5 bases; junction bases outside the gene matches: 7. Germline CDR1 and CDR2: PRHDT and FYEKMQ (reference sequence). This CDR3 is built from 14 residues. The CDR3, as DNA: TGTGCCAGCAGCCCCCGGGGGGGAGGGGAGACCCAGTACTTC. Translating it yields CASSPRGGGETQYF.

This clone was detected many times. The rearrangement links TRBV6-5 to TRBJ1-4; D gene unclear. Per the germline V gene, CDR1 is MNHEY and CDR2 is SVGAGI. The length of the CDR3 is 15 residues. Between the trimmed V and J ends, which lost 8 bases and 0 bases, there was a span of 13 bases. CDR3 in amino acids: CASHLGQTTNEKLFF. The CDR3 DNA reads TGTGCCAGCCATCTTGGGCAGACAACTAATGAAAAACTGTTTTTT.